This is a list of T cell receptor beta chains from one sample in a study of CD8+ T cells in alopecia areata. Clones were read by immunoSEQ multiplex PCR, and TCRdb kept only the in-frame ones, dropping some. Among under 200,000 clones listed, roughly 60% were seen once. Sequenced here: CD4+ T cells sorted from blood, sampled at week 24, from a patient treated with tofacitinib. The receptors were gathered from a human donor with alopecia areata. Each CDR3 is given with its conserved first and last residue.

v_call	j_call	cdr3_aa
TRBV5-6	TRBJ2-2	CASSTGPQGRGELFF
TRBV27	TRBJ1-6	CASTSRWGSPLHF
TRBV11-2	TRBJ2-5	CASVLAGGPQETQYF
TRBV10-2	TRBJ2-5	CASSLNQETQYF
TRBV19	TRBJ2-6	CASSTRGSGANVLTF
TRBV29-1	TRBJ2-2	CSVEEGVPGELFF
TRBV5-6	TRBJ1-4	CASSTGTENEKLFF
TRBV19	TRBJ2-3	CASSIQGQGTDTQYF
TRBV4-1	TRBJ2-5	CASSLVAGETQYF
TRBV6-5	TRBJ2-7	CASRRGGRNPYEQYF
TRBV7-9	TRBJ1-1	CASSSNRVNTEAFF
TRBV29-1	TRBJ1-2	CSVGFGGQGGYTF
TRBV5-6	TRBJ1-4	CASSLVGTGSEKLFF
TRBV4-2	TRBJ1-2	CASSQARLTGLLYGYTF
TRBV2	TRBJ1-2	CASSEGSYGYTF
TRBV4-1	TRBJ2-7	CASSQDLGGGRSGEQYF
TRBV30	TRBJ1-6	CAWYKGASNSPLHF
TRBV28	TRBJ2-6	CASREQGPGANVLTF
TRBV10-3	TRBJ1-2	CAISDNRYGYTF
TRBV6-5	TRBJ1-2	CASSDGIYGYTF
TRBV11-2	TRBJ2-3	CASSLSGDRTDTQYF
TRBV30	TRBJ2-3	CAWGGGTRAMDTQYF
TRBV7-9	TRBJ1-2	CASSDRDLGGYTF
TRBV7-9	TRBJ2-7	CASNQKDRDHEQYF
TRBV29-1	TRBJ1-1	CSVREGLEAFF
TRBV6-5	TRBJ1-6	CASSWDSNSPLHF
TRBV10-3	TRBJ2-3	CAIGGADTQYF